Listed below are T cell receptor beta chains from one sample, sequenced in a study of blood T cell repertoires in COVID-19. Generated by immunoSEQ multiplex PCR, the TCRdb table keeps only in-frame clones and is missing some. The table records fewer than 250,000 clones, 88% of them present only once. Sequences were obtained from peripheral blood. These TCRs come from a man in his 70s with acute or convalescent COVID-19. Both conserved end residues are part of each CDR3. The D gene is left open where the match is weak. Part of the rows lack a size; the others show once, few, many or a class for expanded clones.

j_gene,len,v_gene,d_gene,abundance,CDR3aa,CDR3nt
TRBJ2-1,16,TRBV3-1/TRBV3-2,TRBD2,.,CASSQGGLAGVSVQFF,TGTGCCAGCAGCCAGGGGGGGCTAGCGGGAGTCTCTGTACAGTTCTTC
TRBJ2-2,17,TRBV11-2,TRBD1,.,CASSQLGGTDLTGELFF,TGTGCCAGCAGCCAATTAGGTGGGACAGATCTAACCGGGGAGCTGTTTTTT
TRBJ2-7,14,TRBV7-2,.,once,CASSLQSRSYEQYF,TGTGCCAGCAGCCTTCAGTCCCGCTCCTACGAGCAGTACTTC
TRBJ2-1,15,TRBV5-5,TRBD2,.,CASSPQRETVDEQFF,TGTGCCAGCAGCCCGCAGCGGGAGACGGTAGATGAGCAGTTCTTC
TRBJ2-3,17,TRBV5-1,TRBD2,.,CASSFTSGTSGSDTQYF,TGCGCCAGCAGCTTTACCTCCGGGACTAGCGGGTCAGATACGCAGTATTTT
TRBJ2-2,15,TRBV2,TRBD2,.,CASTLEGGAGVELFF,TGTGCCAGCACCCTCGAGGGAGGAGCGGGAGTGGAGCTGTTTTTT
TRBJ2-5,12,TRBV12-3/TRBV12-4,.,.,CASSFPPGTQYF,TGTGCCAGCAGTTTTCCCCCGGGGACCCAGTACTTC
TRBJ2-5,14,TRBV7-8,TRBD1,.,CASSLADQGATQYF,TGTGCCAGCAGCTTAGCGGATCAGGGGGCGACCCAGTACTTC
TRBJ1-3,15,TRBV5-1,.,.,CASSSTGFSGNTIYF,TGCGCCAGCAGCTCCACAGGGTTCTCTGGAAACACCATATATTTT
TRBJ1-2,14,TRBV11-2,TRBD1,.,CASRPPGTVYGYTF,TGTGCCAGCAGGCCTCCCGGGACAGTCTATGGCTACACCTTC
TRBJ1-2,15,TRBV30,TRBD1,.,CAWSGAVRGPYGYTF,TGTGCCTGGAGTGGGGCTGTCAGGGGGCCCTATGGCTACACCTTC
TRBJ1-1,16,TRBV18,.,once,CASSPSQIRTNTEAFF,TGTGCCAGCTCACCATCTCAGATCCGAACGAACACTGAAGCTTTCTTT
TRBJ2-5,15,TRBV28,TRBD1,.,CASSFTGQGAKTQYF,TGTGCCAGCAGTTTTACGGGACAGGGGGCAAAGACCCAGTACTTC
TRBJ2-2,15,TRBV7-2,TRBD2,.,CASSLSSGNTGELFF,TGTGCCAGCAGCTTATCTAGCGGGAACACCGGGGAGCTGTTTTTT
TRBJ1-2,14,TRBV6-6,TRBD1,.,CASSLGQGHYGYTF,TGTGCCAGCAGCTTGGGACAGGGACACTATGGCTACACCTTC
TRBJ2-2,16,TRBV28,TRBD1,.,CASSSPGQGYPGELFF,TGTGCCAGCAGTAGTCCGGGACAGGGGTATCCCGGGGAGCTGTTTTTT
TRBJ2-3,14,TRBV3-1/TRBV3-2,.,.,CASSPLRPTDTQYF,TGTGCCAGCAGCCCGCTGCGCCCTACAGATACGCAGTATTTT